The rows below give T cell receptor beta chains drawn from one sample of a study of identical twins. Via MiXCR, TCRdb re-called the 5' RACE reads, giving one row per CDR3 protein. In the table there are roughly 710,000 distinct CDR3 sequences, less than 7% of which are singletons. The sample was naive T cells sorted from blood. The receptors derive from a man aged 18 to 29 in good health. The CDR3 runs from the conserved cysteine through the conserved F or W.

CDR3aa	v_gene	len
CASSPRTGEQYF	TRBV7-9	12
CASSVRLAGRQETQYF	TRBV25-1	16
CASSYRQGSGNEQFF	TRBV27	15
CSASSVDEQFF	TRBV20-1	11
CASSVGGYSTDTQYF	TRBV6-1	15
CASSLRTSGSSYNEQFF	TRBV12-3/TRBV12-4	17
CASSSRDRDYNEQFF	TRBV5-1	15
CASSLPPQTDTQYF	TRBV5-1	14
CAISESAGRTGELFF	TRBV10-3	15
CASSMTGGGEKLFF	TRBV19	14
CSANLPGRTYNEQFF	TRBV20-1	15
CASSGPGMNTEAFF	TRBV5-1	14
CASSQDPKNSPLHF	TRBV4-2	14
CSARSGAGADTQYF	TRBV20-1	14
CASSFYPTGTFNEQFF	TRBV5-1	16
CASSFMTNNEQFF	TRBV12-3/TRBV12-4	13
CASSPGLAGGSYNEQFF	TRBV5-1	17
CASQAGGEETQYF	TRBV9	13
CASSPVRDRGSYEQYF	TRBV5-5	16
CATRGTRAVGQFF	TRBV6-1	13
CASSFNLQGAGNTIYF	TRBV5-1	16
CASVLGGSSYNEQFF	TRBV11-2	15
CASSYRDSKNIQYF	TRBV7-8	14
CASSFGTGGMGLTLHF	TRBV12-3/TRBV12-4	16
CASSYSTGGNTIYF	TRBV6-5	14
CASSSGLGANTDTQYF	TRBV18	16
CASSLMGHGYTF	TRBV12-3/TRBV12-4	12
CASSPLGQGNEQFF	TRBV18	14
CSVWDRGYEQYF	TRBV29-1	12
CAISEGTGRGYTF	TRBV10-3	13
CASSTSSGNDEQYF	TRBV7-2	14
CSARTPGQFDGYTF	TRBV20-1	14
CASSRLAGNNEQFF	TRBV27	14
CASGVGAGGADQETQYF	TRBV12-3/TRBV12-4	17
CASSPRTTSTDTQYF	TRBV27	15
CASGLPPNTEAFF	TRBV12-5	13
CATSRDLGTGLGYTF	TRBV15	15
CASRGQGEVYGYTF	TRBV12-3/TRBV12-4	14
CATSRPRTNEQFF	TRBV15	13
CASSLSADSYTQYF	TRBV5-1	14
CSARLGGGRQETQYF	TRBV20-1	15
CASDRIGTGYGYTF	TRBV6-2/TRBV6-3	14
CASRDSRFSKLFF	TRBV6-1	13
CASSELRNEQFF	TRBV2	12
CASSPTQGRIGDNEQFF	TRBV12-3/TRBV12-4	17
CASSSPGLAAGGETQYF	TRBV12-3/TRBV12-4	17
CASGFANTGELFF	TRBV12-5	13
CSVAGLAGVYEQYF	TRBV29-1	14